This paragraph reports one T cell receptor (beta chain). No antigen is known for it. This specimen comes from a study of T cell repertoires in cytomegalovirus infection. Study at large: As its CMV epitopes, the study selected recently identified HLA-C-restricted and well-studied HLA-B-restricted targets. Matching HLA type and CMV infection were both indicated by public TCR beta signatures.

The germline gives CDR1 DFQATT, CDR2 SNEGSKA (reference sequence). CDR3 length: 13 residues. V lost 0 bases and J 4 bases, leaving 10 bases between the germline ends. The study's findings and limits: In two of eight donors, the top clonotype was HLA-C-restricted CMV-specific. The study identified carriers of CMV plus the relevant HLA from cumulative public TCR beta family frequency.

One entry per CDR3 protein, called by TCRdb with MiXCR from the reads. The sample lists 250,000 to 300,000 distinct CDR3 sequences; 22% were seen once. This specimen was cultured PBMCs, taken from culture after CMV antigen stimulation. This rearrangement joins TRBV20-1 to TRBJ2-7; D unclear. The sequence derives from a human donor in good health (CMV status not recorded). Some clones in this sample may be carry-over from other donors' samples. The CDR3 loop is CSARDLRQYEQYF. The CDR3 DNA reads TGCAGTGCTAGAGATCTCCGGCAATACGAGCAGTACTTC.